Listed below are T cell receptor beta chains from one sample, sequenced in a study of shared T cell receptors in the human thymus. Here immunoSEQ multiplex PCR was the method, and the copy in TCRdb shows in-frame clones only, minus some. The repertoire holds 720,000 or so clones, approximately 85% seen once, with about 0.0098% in the top ten. This sample also appeared in a second study, on human thymus T cells.

What was sequenced was thymocytes. The receptor source for this set is a girl in the first two years of life with a congenital heart defect. CDR3s include the opening cysteine and the closing phenylalanine or tryptophan. The order of the fields is clone size, V gene, D gene, J gene, CDR3 length, CDR3 DNA, CDR3 protein. D genes are given only for firm matches. Size is omitted from some rows. Given values are once, few, many or a class for expanded clones.

-,TRBV12-5,-,TRBJ1-2,13,TGTGATAGTGGTCGGAGGCCTAACTATGGCTACACCTTC,CDSGRRPNYGYTF
-,TRBV7-2,-,TRBJ1-1,16,TGTGCCAGCAGCCCACCCTTTGGGGGCAAGAACACTGAAGCTTTCTTT,CASSPPFGGKNTEAFF
-,TRBV4-2,-,TRBJ1-5,19,TGTGCCAGCAGCCAAGATGCAGGACATCGGATATATAGCAATCAGCCCCAGCATTTT,CASSQDAGHRIYSNQPQHF
-,TRBV19,TRBD1,TRBJ1-1,15,TGTGCCAGTAGTACCACAGGGGGCTTGAACACTGAAGCTTTCTTT,CASSTTGGLNTEAFF
-,TRBV5-5,-,TRBJ1-5,13,TGTGCCAGCAGCTTTCGGGTGAGGGAAACTCAGCATTTT,CASSFRVRETQHF
-,TRBV29-1,TRBD1,TRBJ2-7,11,TGCAGCGGCGGACAGGTCTACGAGCAGTACTTC,CSGGQVYEQYF
-,TRBV5-5,-,TRBJ2-2,16,TGTGCCAGCAGCCCCCTAGGGGTCCCGAACACCGGGGAGCTGTTTTTT,CASSPLGVPNTGELFF
-,TRBV5-4,TRBD1,TRBJ2-7,15,TGTGCCAGCAGCCAGGGACAGGGGGCAGGGGGGGAGCAGTACTTC,CASSQGQGAGGEQYF
few,TRBV28,-,TRBJ1-5,19,TGTGCCAGCAGTTTTTGGTCCTCTTCGGTACCCGTTACCGATCAGCCCCAGCATTTT,CASSFWSSSVPVTDQPQHF
-,TRBV5-6,-,TRBJ2-1,17,TGTGCCAGCAGCTTTGAGACGGACTCTGTCTCTGGCAATGAGCAGTTCTTC,CASSFETDSVSGNEQFF
-,TRBV11-2,TRBD1,TRBJ2-1,13,TGTGCCAGCAGCTTAGTACTAGGGACAGGGCCGTTCTTC,CASSLVLGTGPFF
-,TRBV5-6,TRBD2,TRBJ2-3,18,TGTGCCAGCAGCTTCCCCGATGGACTAGCGGGGGGGAAAGATACGCAGTATTTT,CASSFPDGLAGGKDTQYF
once,TRBV19,TRBD1,TRBJ1-4,15,TGTGCCAGTAGGTTCGATGGACAGGGGGCTGAAAAACTGTTTTTT,CASRFDGQGAEKLFF
few,TRBV9,TRBD1,TRBJ1-1,17,TGTGCCAGCAGCGATAACCCCGGGACAGGATTCGCTCGAGAAGCTTTCTTT,CASSDNPGTGFAREAFF
-,TRBV10-3,-,TRBJ1-5,13,TGTGCCATCAGTGATGTAAGCAATCAGCCCCAGCATTTT,CAISDVSNQPQHF
-,TRBV11-2,TRBD2,TRBJ2-3,16,TGTGCCAGCAGCCTGGGAGGGGACCTAGGCACAGATACGCAGTATTTT,CASSLGGDLGTDTQYF
-,TRBV5-1,TRBD1,TRBJ1-2,14,TGCGCCAGCAGCAACGGACAGGGGAAGGATGGCTACACCTTC,CASSNGQGKDGYTF
-,TRBV13,TRBD1,TRBJ1-2,15,TGTGCCAGCAGCAGCCGGACAGGGACCCACTATGGCTACACCTTC,CASSSRTGTHYGYTF
-,TRBV19,-,TRBJ1-2,14,TGTGCCAGTAGTTACCCCGGCAGGGAGGATGGCTACACCTTC,CASSYPGREDGYTF
-,TRBV10-2,-,TRBJ2-7,16,TGCGCCAGCGGGCCCCGAGACAGACTTTCCTCCTACGAGCAGTACTTC,CASGPRDRLSSYEQYF
once,TRBV7-2,-,TRBJ1-1,13,TGTGCCAGCAGCTCCCCAGGGAACACTGAAGCTTTCTTT,CASSSPGNTEAFF
-,TRBV6-1,-,TRBJ1-1,15,TGTGCCAGCAGTCCCCGTTGGGGGGGAGTAACTGAAGCTTTCTTT,CASSPRWGGVTEAFF
-,TRBV10-3,-,TRBJ2-5,14,TGTGCCATCAGTGAGTCGGGGGGGCGGAAGACCCAGTACTTC,CAISESGGRKTQYF
-,TRBV5-1,-,TRBJ2-1,16,TGCGCCAGCAGCTTGGGTCCGACAGGCTCTTACAATGAGCAGTTCTTC,CASSLGPTGSYNEQFF
-,TRBV5-4,TRBD1,TRBJ1-2,15,TGTGCCAGCAGCGATCCCGGGACAGCCTTGAGAGGCTACACCTTC,CASSDPGTALRGYTF
-,TRBV11-2,TRBD1,TRBJ2-4,15,TGTGCCAGCAGCTGGCAGGGGGTTGCCAAAAACATTCAGTACTTC,CASSWQGVAKNIQYF
-,TRBV9,-,TRBJ1-2,15,TGTGCCAGCACTCATCCCCTTGAGATGAACTATGGCTACACCTTC,CASTHPLEMNYGYTF
-,TRBV28,TRBD1,TRBJ1-1,14,TGTGCCAGCAGCCGGGACAGGGGGTTCGCTGAAGCTTTCTTT,CASSRDRGFAEAFF
-,TRBV29-1,-,TRBJ1-1,16,TGCAGCGGCATGGGGGGGCCGCCGCGCTTGAACACTGAAGCTTTCTTT,CSGMGGPPRLNTEAFF
-,TRBV27,-,TRBJ2-7,14,TGTGCCAGCCGCCCGGCACGGAGCTCCTACGAGCAGTACTTC,CASRPARSSYEQYF
-,TRBV4-3,TRBD1,TRBJ1-4,18,TGCGCCAGCAGCCAAGCCAATTTGGAGGGGGCAGAGGGAGAAAAACTGTTTTTT,CASSQANLEGAEGEKLFF
-,TRBV6-5,TRBD1,TRBJ1-1,15,TGTGCCAGCAGTCTCCGGGACAGGGCTAACACTGAAGCTTTCTTT,CASSLRDRANTEAFF